This T cell receptor beta chain is from a study of cytomegalovirus exposure and HLA in healthy donors. In the case of this clone: Its antigen is undetermined.

Study-wide findings and caveats: CMV serostatus was the only immune exposure information that was available. Sequencing depth across donors, presence/absence analyses assumed, was roughly uniform.

This PCR relied on a set of 60 Vbeta primers and 13 Jbeta primers. The protocol was immunoSEQ multiplex PCR, while the TCRdb copy is restricted to in-frame clones and leaves out a portion. The top ten clones hold roughly 4.9% of a sample with some 170,000 clones, 75% to 85% of them seen once. The CDR3 length is 16 residues. Germline lookup yields CDR1 LNHNV and CDR2 YYDKDF (reference sequence). The ends were cut back, 6 bases at V and 0 bases at J, with 12 bases in the middle. This chain joins TRBV15 and TRBJ2-6, with a possible D match to TRBD2 (5 bases). The TCR comes from a woman between 18 and 29 years old in good health and CMV-seropositive. Sequencing used PBMCs. The chain's CDR3 is CATSSFTSSGANVLTF. In nucleotides, the CDR3 is TGTGCCACCAGTTCCTTCACTAGCTCTGGGGCCAACGTCCTGACTTTC.